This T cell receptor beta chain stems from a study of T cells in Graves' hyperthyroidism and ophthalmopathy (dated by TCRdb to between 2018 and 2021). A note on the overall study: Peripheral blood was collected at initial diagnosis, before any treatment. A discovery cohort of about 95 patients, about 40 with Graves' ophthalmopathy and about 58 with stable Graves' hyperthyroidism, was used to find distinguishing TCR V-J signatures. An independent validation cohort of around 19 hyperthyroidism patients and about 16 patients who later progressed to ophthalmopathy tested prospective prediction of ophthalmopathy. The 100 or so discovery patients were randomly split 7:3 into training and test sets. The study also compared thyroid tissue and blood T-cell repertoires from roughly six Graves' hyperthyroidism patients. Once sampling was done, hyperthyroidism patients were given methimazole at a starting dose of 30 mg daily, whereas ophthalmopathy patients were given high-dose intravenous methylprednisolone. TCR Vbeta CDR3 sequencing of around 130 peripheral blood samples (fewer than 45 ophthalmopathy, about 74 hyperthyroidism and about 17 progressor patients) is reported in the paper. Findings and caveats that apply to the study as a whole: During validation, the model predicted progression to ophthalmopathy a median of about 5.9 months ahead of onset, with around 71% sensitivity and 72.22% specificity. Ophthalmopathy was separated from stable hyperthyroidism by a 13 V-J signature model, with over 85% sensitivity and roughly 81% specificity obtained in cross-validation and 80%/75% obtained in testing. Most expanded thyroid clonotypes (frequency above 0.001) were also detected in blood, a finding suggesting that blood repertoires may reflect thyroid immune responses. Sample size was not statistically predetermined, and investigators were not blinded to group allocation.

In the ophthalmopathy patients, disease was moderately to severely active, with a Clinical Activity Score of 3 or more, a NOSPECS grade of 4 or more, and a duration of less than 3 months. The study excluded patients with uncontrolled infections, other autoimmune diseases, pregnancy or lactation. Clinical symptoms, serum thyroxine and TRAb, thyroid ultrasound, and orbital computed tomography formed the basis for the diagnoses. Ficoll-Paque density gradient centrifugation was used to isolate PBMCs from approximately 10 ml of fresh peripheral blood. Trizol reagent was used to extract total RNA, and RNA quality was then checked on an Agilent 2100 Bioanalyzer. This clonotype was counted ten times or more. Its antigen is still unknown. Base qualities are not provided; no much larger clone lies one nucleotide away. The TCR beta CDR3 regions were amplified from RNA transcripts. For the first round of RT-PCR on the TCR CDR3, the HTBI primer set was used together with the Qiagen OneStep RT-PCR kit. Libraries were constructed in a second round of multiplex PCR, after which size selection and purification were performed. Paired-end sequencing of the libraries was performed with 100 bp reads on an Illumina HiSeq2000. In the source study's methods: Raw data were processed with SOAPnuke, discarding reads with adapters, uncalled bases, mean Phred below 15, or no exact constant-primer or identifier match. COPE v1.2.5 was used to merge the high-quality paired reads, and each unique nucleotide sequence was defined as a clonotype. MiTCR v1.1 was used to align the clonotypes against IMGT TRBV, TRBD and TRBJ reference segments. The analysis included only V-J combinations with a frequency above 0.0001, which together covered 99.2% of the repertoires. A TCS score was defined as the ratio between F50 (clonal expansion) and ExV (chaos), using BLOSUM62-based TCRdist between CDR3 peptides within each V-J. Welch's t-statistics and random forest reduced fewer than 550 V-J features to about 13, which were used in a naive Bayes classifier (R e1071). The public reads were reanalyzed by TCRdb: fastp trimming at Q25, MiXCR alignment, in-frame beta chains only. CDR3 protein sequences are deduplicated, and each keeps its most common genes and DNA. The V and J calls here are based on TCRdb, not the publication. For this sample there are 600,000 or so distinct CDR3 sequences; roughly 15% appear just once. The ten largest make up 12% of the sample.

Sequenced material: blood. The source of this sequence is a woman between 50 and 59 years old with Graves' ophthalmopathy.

The DNA sequence is TGTGCCAGCAAGCTGGGACAGATGGGTTACAATGAGCAGTTCTTC. Its protein reads: CASKLGQMGYNEQFF. The V gene is TRBV7-2 and the J gene is TRBJ2-1, and TRBD1 aligns with 7 junction nucleotides. Based on the germline V gene, the CDR1 and CDR2 sequences are SGHTA and FQGNSA. The CDR3, from cysteine to phenylalanine, totals 15 residues. Just CDR3 DNA is preserved here, 45 bases in frame from base 1. The germline V and J ends show losses of 7 bases and 4 bases respectively, and no gene match explains 10 bases of the junction.